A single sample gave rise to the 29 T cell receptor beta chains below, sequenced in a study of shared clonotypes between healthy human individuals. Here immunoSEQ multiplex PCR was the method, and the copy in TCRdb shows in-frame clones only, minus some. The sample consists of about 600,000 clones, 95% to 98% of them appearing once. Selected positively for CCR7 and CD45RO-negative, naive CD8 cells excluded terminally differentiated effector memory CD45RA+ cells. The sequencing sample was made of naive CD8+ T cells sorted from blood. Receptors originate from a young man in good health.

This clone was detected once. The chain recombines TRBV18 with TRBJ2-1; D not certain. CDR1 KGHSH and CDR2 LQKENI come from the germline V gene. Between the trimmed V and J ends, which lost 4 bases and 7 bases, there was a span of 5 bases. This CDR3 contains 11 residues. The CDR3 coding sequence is TGTGCCAGCTCACTCGGGAATGAGCAGTTCTTC. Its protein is CASSLGNEQFF.

DNA of the CDR3: TGTGCCAGCTCACTCCGGGTCGCCGAAAGGGCTCCGAAGACAGATACGCAGTATTTT. Protein: CASSLRVAERAPKTDTQYF. The chain joins TRBV18 to TRBJ2-3; D ambiguous. V lost 4 bases, J lost 3 bases, and 26 bases lay in between. Per germline, CDR1 KGHSH and CDR2 LQKENI. The CDR3 has 19 residues.

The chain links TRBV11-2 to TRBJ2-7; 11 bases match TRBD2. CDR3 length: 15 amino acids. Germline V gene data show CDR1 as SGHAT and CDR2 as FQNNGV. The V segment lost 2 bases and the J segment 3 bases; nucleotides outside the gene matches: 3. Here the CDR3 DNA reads TGTGCCAGCAGCTTAACTAGCGGGAGTCTCTACGAGCAGTACTTC. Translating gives CASSLTSGSLYEQYF.

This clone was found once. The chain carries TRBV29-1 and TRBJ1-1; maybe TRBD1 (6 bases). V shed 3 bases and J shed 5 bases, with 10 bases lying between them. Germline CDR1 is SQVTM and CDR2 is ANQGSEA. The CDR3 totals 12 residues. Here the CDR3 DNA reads TGCAGCGTTGACCAGGGGAGTACTGAAGCTTTCTTT. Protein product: CSVDQGSTEAFF.

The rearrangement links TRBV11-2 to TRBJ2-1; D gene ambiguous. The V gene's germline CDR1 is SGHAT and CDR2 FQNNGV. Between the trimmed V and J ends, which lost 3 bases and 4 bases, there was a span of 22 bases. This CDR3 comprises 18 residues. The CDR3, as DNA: TGTGCCAGCAGCTTCCGGCCCCCGGACGTTGGTCCTTACAATGAGCAGTTCTTC. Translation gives CASSFRPPDVGPYNEQFF.

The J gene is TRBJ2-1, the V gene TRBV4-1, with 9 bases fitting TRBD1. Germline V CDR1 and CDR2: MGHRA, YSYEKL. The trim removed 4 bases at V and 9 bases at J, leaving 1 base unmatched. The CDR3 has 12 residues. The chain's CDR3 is CASSPTGGEQFF. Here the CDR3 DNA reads TGCGCCAGCAGCCCGACAGGGGGTGAGCAGTTCTTC.

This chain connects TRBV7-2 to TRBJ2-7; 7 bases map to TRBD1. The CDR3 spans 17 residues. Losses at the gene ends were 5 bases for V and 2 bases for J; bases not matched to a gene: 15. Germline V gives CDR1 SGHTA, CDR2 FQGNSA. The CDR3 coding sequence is TGTGCCAGCAGCACAGACAGGGATACGGGGCGAACCTACGAGCAGTACTTC. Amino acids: CASSTDRDTGRTYEQYF. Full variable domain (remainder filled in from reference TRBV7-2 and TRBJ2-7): GAGVSQSPSNKVTEKGKDVELRCDPISGHTALYWYRQSLGQGLEFLIYFQGNSAPDKSGLPSDRFSAERTGGSVSTLTIQRTQQEDSAVYLCASSTDRDTGRTYEQYFGPGTRLTVT.

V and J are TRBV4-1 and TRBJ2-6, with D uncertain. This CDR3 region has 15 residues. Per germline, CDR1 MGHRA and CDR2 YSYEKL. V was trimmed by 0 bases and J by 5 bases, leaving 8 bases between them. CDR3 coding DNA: TGCGCCAGCAGCCAAGAATTCCCACGGGCCAACGTCCTGACTTTC. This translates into CASSQEFPRANVLTF.

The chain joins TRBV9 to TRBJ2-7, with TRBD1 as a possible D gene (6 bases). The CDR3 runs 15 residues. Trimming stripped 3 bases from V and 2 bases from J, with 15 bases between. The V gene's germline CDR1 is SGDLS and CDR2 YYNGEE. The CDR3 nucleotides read TGTGCCAGCAGCGCCGAAGGGGGTTTTACCTACGAGCAGTACTTC. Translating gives CASSAEGGFTYEQYF.

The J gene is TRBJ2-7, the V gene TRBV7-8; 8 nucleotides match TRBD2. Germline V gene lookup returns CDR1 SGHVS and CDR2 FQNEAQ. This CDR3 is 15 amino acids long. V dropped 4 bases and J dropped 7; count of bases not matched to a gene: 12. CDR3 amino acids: CASSSSAGAIDEQYF. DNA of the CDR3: TGTGCCAGCAGCTCGTCAGCGGGGGCGATAGATGAGCAGTACTTC. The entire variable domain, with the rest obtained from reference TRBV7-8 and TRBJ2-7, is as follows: GAGVSQSPRYKVAKRGQDVALRCDPISGHVSLFWYQQALGQGPEFLTYFQNEAQLDKSGLPSDRFFAERPEGSVSTLKIQRTQQEDSAVYLCASSSSAGAIDEQYFGPGTRLTVT.

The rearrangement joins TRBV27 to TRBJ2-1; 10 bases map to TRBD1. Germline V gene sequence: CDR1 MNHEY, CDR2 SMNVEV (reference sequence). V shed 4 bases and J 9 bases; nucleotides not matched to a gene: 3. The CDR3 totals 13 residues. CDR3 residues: CASSWDRGLEQFF. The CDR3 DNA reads TGTGCCAGCAGTTGGGACAGGGGTCTTGAGCAGTTCTTC.

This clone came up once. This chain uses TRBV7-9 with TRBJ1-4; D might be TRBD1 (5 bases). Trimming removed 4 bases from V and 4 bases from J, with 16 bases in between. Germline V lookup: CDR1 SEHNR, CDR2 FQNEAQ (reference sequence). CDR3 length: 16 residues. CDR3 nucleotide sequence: TGTGCCAGCAGCTCAGCAGACAGAATACTTAATGAAAAACTGTTTTTT. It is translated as CASSSADRILNEKLFF.

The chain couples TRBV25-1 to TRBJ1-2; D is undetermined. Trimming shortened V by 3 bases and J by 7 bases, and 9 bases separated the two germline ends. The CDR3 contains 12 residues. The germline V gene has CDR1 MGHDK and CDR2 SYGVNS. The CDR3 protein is CASSDDPVGYTF. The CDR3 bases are TGTGCCAGCAGTGATGACCCGGTTGGCTACACCTTC.

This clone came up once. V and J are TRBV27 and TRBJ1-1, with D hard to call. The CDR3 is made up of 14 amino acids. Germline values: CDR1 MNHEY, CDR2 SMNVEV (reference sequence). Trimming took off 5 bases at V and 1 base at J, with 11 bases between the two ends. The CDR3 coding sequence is TGTGCCAGCAGTACCGGACTTACGAACACTGAAGCTTTCTTT. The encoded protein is CASSTGLTNTEAFF.

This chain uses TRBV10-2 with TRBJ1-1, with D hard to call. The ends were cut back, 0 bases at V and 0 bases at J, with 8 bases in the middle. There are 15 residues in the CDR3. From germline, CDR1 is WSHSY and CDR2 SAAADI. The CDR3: CASSESVVMNTEAFF. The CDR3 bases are TGCGCCAGCAGTGAGTCGGTGGTAATGAACACTGAAGCTTTCTTT.

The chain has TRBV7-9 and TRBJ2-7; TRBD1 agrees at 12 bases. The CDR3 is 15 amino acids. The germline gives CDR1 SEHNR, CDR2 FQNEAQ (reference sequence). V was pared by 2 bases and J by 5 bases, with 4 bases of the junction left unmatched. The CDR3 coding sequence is TGTGCCAGCAGCTTATGGGACAGGGGGCACGACGAGCAGTACTTC. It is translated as CASSLWDRGHDEQYF.

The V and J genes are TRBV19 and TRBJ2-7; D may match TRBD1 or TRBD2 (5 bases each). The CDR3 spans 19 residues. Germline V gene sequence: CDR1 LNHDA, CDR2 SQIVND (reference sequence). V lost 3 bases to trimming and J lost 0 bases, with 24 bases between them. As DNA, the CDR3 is TGTGCCAGTAGTATTAGGTTTGCGAACAGAGGGGAAAGCTCCTACGAGCAGTACTTC. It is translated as CASSIRFANRGESSYEQYF.

The CDR3 bases are TGTGCCAGCTCTCCAGGGGCGAACTCCTACGAGCAGTACTTC. This codes for CASSPGANSYEQYF. The chain has TRBV14 and TRBJ2-7; TRBD1 is a possible D gene (6 bases). CDR1 and CDR2 (germline): SGHDN, FVKESK. The V and J ends lost 8 bases and 0 bases respectively, with 14 bases between them. The CDR3 contains 14 residues.

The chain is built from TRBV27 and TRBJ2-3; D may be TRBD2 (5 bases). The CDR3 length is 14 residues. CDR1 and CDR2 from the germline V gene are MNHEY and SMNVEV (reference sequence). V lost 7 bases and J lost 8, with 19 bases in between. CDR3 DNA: TGTGCCAGCACTCGGGATGAATCTTTTAGTACGCAGTATTTT. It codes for CASTRDESFSTQYF.

This chain's CDR3 is CASSLSPSLWGHEQYF. Here the CDR3 DNA reads TGTGCCAGCAGTTTATCCCCCTCGCTTTGGGGCCACGAGCAGTACTTC. The gene calls are TRBV28 and TRBJ2-7; D may be TRBD1 (5 bases). The CDR3 length is 16 residues. With 1 base removed from V and 5 bases from J, the gap between germline ends came to 18 bases. From germline, CDR1 is MDHEN and CDR2 SYDVKM.

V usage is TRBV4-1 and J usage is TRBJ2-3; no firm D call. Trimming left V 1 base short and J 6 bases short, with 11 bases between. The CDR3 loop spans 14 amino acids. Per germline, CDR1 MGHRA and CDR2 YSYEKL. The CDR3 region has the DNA TGCGCCAGCAGCCAAGTTTGGGTCTCGGATACGCAGTATTTT. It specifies CASSQVWVSDTQYF.

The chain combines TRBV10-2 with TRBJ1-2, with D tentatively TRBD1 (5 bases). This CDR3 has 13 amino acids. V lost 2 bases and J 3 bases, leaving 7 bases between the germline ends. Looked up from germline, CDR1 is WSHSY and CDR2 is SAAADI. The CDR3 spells CASSEIRDYGYTF. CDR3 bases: TGCGCCAGCAGTGAGATCAGGGACTATGGCTACACCTTC.

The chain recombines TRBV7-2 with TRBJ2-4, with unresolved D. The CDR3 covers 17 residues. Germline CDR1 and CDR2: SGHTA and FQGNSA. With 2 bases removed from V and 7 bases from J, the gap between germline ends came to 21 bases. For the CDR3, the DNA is TGTGCCAGCAGCTTAAACGGCCCCCCCCTAGATGAGAACATTCAGTACTTC. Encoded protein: CASSLNGPPLDENIQYF.

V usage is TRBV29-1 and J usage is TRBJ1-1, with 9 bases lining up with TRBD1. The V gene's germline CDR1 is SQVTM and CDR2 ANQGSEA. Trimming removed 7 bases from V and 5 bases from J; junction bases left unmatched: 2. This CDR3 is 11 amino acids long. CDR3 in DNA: TGCAGCGGGGGACAGGGAACTGAAGCTTTCTTT. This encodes CSGGQGTEAFF.

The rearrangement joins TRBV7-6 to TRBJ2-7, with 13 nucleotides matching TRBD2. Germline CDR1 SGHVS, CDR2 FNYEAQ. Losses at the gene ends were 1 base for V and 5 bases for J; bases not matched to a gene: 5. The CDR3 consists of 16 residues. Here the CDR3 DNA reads TGTGCCAGCAGCTTAGGAAAACTAGCGGGAGGGAACGAGCAGTACTTC. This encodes CASSLGKLAGGNEQYF.

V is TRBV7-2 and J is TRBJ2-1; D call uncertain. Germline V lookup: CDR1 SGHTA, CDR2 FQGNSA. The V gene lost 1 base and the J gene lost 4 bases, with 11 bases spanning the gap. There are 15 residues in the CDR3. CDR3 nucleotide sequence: TGTGCCAGCAGCTTAGGGGTAATTCGGTACAATGAGCAGTTCTTC. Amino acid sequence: CASSLGVIRYNEQFF.

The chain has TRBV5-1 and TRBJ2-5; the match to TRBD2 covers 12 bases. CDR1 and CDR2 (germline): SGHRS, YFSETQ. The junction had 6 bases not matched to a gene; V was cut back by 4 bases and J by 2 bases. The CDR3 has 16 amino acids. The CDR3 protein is CASSLTLAGGQETQYF. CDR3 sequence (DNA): TGCGCCAGCAGCCTCACACTAGCGGGAGGACAAGAGACCCAGTACTTC. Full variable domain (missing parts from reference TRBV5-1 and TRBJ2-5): KAGVTQTPRYLIKTRGQQVTLSCSPISGHRSVSWYQQTPGQGLQFLFEYFSETQRNKGNFPGRFSGRQFSNSRSEMNVSTLELGDSALYLCASSLTLAGGQETQYFGPGTRLLVL.

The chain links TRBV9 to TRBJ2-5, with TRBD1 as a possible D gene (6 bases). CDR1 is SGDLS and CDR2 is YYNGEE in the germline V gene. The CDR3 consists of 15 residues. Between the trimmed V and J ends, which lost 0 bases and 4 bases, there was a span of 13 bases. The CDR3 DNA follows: TGTGCCAGCAGCGTAGCTCGTGGGGGCCCAGAGACCCAGTACTTC. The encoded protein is CASSVARGGPETQYF. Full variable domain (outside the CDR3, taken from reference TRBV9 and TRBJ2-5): DSGVTQTPKHLITATGQRVTLRCSPRSGDLSVYWYQQSLDQGLQFLIQYYNGEERAKGNILERFSAQQFPDLHSELNLSSLELGDSALYFCASSVARGGPETQYFGPGTRLLVL.

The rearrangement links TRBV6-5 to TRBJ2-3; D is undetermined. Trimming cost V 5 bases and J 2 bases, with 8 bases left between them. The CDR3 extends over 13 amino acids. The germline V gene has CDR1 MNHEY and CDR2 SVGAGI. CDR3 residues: CASSMRHTDTQYF. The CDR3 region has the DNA TGTGCCAGCAGTATGAGGCACACAGATACGCAGTATTTT.